These T cell receptor beta chains were read from a single sample in a study of response to subunit inactivated influenza vaccine. TCRdb re-called the RT-PCR reads through MiXCR, storing one row per CDR3 protein. The profile shows 550,000 to 800,000 distinct CDR3 sequences, approximately 13% of them singletons. The input for sequencing was PBMCs from blood, taken 14 to 15 days before vaccination. The receptors shown here come from a man aged 50-59 years who received an inactivated influenza vaccine. The CDR3 runs from the conserved cysteine through the conserved F or W. D genes are given only for firm matches. Where a row states a size, it is once, few, many or the class of an expanded clone; other rows omit it.

.	TRBV10-3	many	TRBJ2-3	TGTGCCATCAGTGAGTCGGGGCCAGGCACAGATACGCAGTATTTT	CAISESGPGTDTQYF
.	TRBV2	few	TRBJ2-7	TGTGCCAGCAGTGAAGGCCGGGAGACAGGGGCCTCTTGGCGGGAGGTCTCCTACGAGCAGTACTTC	CASSEGRETGASWREVSYEQYF
.	TRBV7-9	few	TRBJ2-7	TGTGCCAGCAGCTTAGTTTGGAGTCCCTACGAGCAGTACTTC	CASSLVWSPYEQYF
TRBD2	TRBV9	.	TRBJ2-1	TGTGCCAGCTCACAAACTAGCGGGAGTGGAGAGCAGTTCTTC	CASSQTSGSGEQFF
.	TRBV29-1	few	TRBJ2-6	TGCAGCGTTGAAGGGGGAGCTGGGGCCAACGTCCTGACTTTC	CSVEGGAGANVLTF
TRBD1	TRBV4-3	many	TRBJ1-1	TGCGCCAGCAGCCGGACAGGGGGCGGAACTGAAGCTTTCTTT	CASSRTGGGTEAFF
.	TRBV7-8	few	TRBJ2-7	TGTGCCAGCAGCCCGGCAATGGATGTCGAGCAGTACTTC	CASSPAMDVEQYF
TRBD2	TRBV28	few	TRBJ2-2	TGTGCCAGCAGCGTAAAGCGGGGGGCGCACGGGGAGCTGTTTTTT	CASSVKRGAHGELFF
TRBD2	TRBV9	many	TRBJ2-7	TGTGCCAGCAGCGGAAGGGGGCTAGCGGGGGGCCCCTACGAGCAGTACTTC	CASSGRGLAGGPYEQYF
.	TRBV6-2/TRBV6-3	many	TRBJ1-4	TGTGCCAGCAGTAACAGGGAGACGGTCGAAAAACTGTTTTTT	CASSNRETVEKLFF
TRBD2	TRBV24-1	.	TRBJ2-2	TGTGCCACCAGTGACACAGGGACTAGCGGTGACACCGGGGAGCTGTTTTTT	CATSDTGTSGDTGELFF
.	TRBV5-1	.	TRBJ2-5	TGCGCCAGCAGCTTGGCCGGGCGGGGTCCCCAAGAGACCCAGTACTTC	CASSLAGRGPQETQYF
.	TRBV5-1	many	TRBJ2-5	TGCGCCAGCAGCGATTTAGGGGGAGGGGAGACCCAGTACTTC	CASSDLGGGETQYF
TRBD1	TRBV15	.	TRBJ2-7	TGTGCCACCAGCAGGGGGGCAGGGGGAGTCCACGAGCAGTACTTC	CATSRGAGGVHEQYF
.	TRBV15	.	TRBJ2-3	TGTGCCACCAGCAGAGGACCAGAAGATACGCAGTATTTT	CATSRGPEDTQYF
.	TRBV12-3/TRBV12-4	few	TRBJ2-2	TGTGCCAGCAGTTTAAGGCCGCCAAACACCGGGGAGCTGTTTTTT	CASSLRPPNTGELFF
TRBD1	TRBV27	.	TRBJ2-7	TGTGCCAGCAGTTTTTTAGGACAGGGGGCTTACGAGCAGTACTTC	CASSFLGQGAYEQYF
.	TRBV13	once	TRBJ2-3	TGTGCCAGCGGCTTAGGCCCGGAGCTTGCAGATACGCAGTATTTT	CASGLGPELADTQYF
.	TRBV20-1	few	TRBJ1-5	TGCAGTGCTACCCCGCCGGGATATAGCAATCAGCCCCAGCATTTT	CSATPPGYSNQPQHF
.	TRBV3-1	.	TRBJ2-7	TGTGCCAGCAGCCAAGGGGGTAGCATTTCCTACGAGCAGTACTTC	CASSQGGSISYEQYF
.	TRBV6-2/TRBV6-3	.	TRBJ2-3	TGTGCCAGCAGGGAACAGGGAGCAAGGACAGATACGCAGTATTTT	CASREQGARTDTQYF
TRBD1	TRBV7-9	few	TRBJ2-1	TGTGCCAGCAGTGTCGACAGGGGGGCCTACAATGAGCAGTTCTTC	CASSVDRGAYNEQFF
.	TRBV24-1	.	TRBJ1-2	TGTGCCACCAGTGATTTTGGCGGATCTCCGTTTGGCTACACCTTC	CATSDFGGSPFGYTF
.	TRBV19	many	TRBJ1-4	TGTGCCAGTAGTATATCTGGAACAGCATCTAGTGAAAAACTGTTTTTT	CASSISGTASSEKLFF
.	TRBV5-1	few	TRBJ2-5	TGCGCCAGCAGCTTGAATAGGGCTTTCCAAGAGACCCAGTACTTC	CASSLNRAFQETQYF
.	TRBV11-3	few	TRBJ1-5	TGTGCCAGCAGCTTAGATCTGGCCCCGGGTGGCAATCAGCCCCAGCATTTT	CASSLDLAPGGNQPQHF
.	TRBV20-1	many	TRBJ2-3	TGCAGTGTGGAGGTAGCGGCGACAGATACGCAGTATTTT	CSVEVAATDTQYF
.	TRBV12-3/TRBV12-4	many	TRBJ2-3	TGTGCCAGCAGACCAACAGGGTGGGATACGCAGTATTTT	CASRPTGWDTQYF
.	TRBV14	.	TRBJ2-3	TGTGCCAGCAGCCCTCCGGGGCGGAGAGATACGCAGTATTTT	CASSPPGRRDTQYF
.	TRBV20-1	.	TRBJ2-7	TGCAGTGCTAGTGATCCGGGACTTCCAAGTAACGAGCAGTACTTC	CSASDPGLPSNEQYF
.	TRBV5-1	.	TRBJ1-1	TGCGCCAGCAGCTTAGAATCGAGACGGATGAACACTGAAGCTTTCTTT	CASSLESRRMNTEAFF
.	TRBV9	many	TRBJ2-5	TGTGCCAGCAGCGTAGACGCGCCTGAGACCCAGTACTTC	CASSVDAPETQYF
.	TRBV6-4	few	TRBJ1-1	TGTGCCAGCAGTCACAGTTACATGAACACTGAAGCTTTCTTT	CASSHSYMNTEAFF
.	TRBV29-1	.	TRBJ1-5	TGCAGCGTTGGAGGCGGGGGGAAACAGCCCCAGCATTTT	CSVGGGGKQPQHF
.	TRBV10-3	.	TRBJ2-3	TGTGCCATCAGTGAGTCTTGGGGCCTTAGAGATACGCAGTCTTTT	CAISESWGLRDTQSF
.	TRBV12-3/TRBV12-4	.	TRBJ2-7	TGTGCCAGCAGTCCCATAACTCCCGGTCCCTACGAGCAGTACTTC	CASSPITPGPYEQYF
TRBD1	TRBV12-3/TRBV12-4	.	TRBJ1-2	TGTGCCAGCAGCTACCCGCCAGGGGGGGAGGGCGGCTACACCTTC	CASSYPPGGEGGYTF
.	TRBV7-9	many	TRBJ2-3	TGTGCCAGCAGCTTAGCACAGGGAAGCACAGATACGCAGTATTTT	CASSLAQGSTDTQYF
.	TRBV20-1	.	TRBJ2-2	TGCAGTGCTACGGAGGGGAGCGGTGACACCGGGGAGCTGTTTTTT	CSATEGSGDTGELFF
.	TRBV6-6	many	TRBJ2-5	TGTGCCAGCAGCGACACCCAAGAGACCCAGTACTTC	CASSDTQETQYF
.	TRBV15	few	TRBJ2-1	TGTGCCACCAGCAGAGATTATTCCGCGGGCAATGAGCAGTTCTTC	CATSRDYSAGNEQFF
.	TRBV5-1	few	TRBJ2-4	TGCGCCAGCAGCTTGGTGGGATGGGGTACCAAAAACATTCAGTACTTC	CASSLVGWGTKNIQYF
.	TRBV2	.	TRBJ2-7	TGTGCCAGCAGTGATGGTCGGTCGGCAGGGAGCTACGAGCAGTACTTC	CASSDGRSAGSYEQYF
TRBD1	TRBV7-8	many	TRBJ2-1	TGTGCCAGCAGCCGTACCGGGACAGGGTATAATGAGCAGTTCTTC	CASSRTGTGYNEQFF
.	TRBV11-2	few	TRBJ1-5	TGTGCCAGCAGCTTAGGATCTGGGGTCAATCAGCCCCAGCATTTT	CASSLGSGVNQPQHF
.	TRBV7-9	.	TRBJ2-2	TGTGCCAGCAGCTTTCGGGACCCTATGACCGGGGAGCTGTTTTTT	CASSFRDPMTGELFF
TRBD1	TRBV6-5	.	TRBJ1-5	TGTGCCAGCAGTTACGAGGGCGCGGGCAGGGGGCAGCCCCAGCATTTT	CASSYEGAGRGQPQHF
.	TRBV7-3	many	TRBJ2-3	TGTGCCAGCAGCCTAAGGGCTAGCGCGAGCACAGATACGCAGTATTTT	CASSLRASASTDTQYF
TRBD2	TRBV28	many	TRBJ2-3	TGTGCCAGCAGTTCTAGCGGGGGAGCAGATACGCAGTATTTT	CASSSSGGADTQYF
TRBD1	TRBV4-1	.	TRBJ2-7	TGCGCCAGCAGCCAAGACGGGACAGGCTACGAGCAGTACTTC	CASSQDGTGYEQYF
.	TRBV3-1	.	TRBJ1-4	TGTGCCAGCAGCCAACACAGTTCTCACTCAACTAATGAAAAACTGTTTTTT	CASSQHSSHSTNEKLFF